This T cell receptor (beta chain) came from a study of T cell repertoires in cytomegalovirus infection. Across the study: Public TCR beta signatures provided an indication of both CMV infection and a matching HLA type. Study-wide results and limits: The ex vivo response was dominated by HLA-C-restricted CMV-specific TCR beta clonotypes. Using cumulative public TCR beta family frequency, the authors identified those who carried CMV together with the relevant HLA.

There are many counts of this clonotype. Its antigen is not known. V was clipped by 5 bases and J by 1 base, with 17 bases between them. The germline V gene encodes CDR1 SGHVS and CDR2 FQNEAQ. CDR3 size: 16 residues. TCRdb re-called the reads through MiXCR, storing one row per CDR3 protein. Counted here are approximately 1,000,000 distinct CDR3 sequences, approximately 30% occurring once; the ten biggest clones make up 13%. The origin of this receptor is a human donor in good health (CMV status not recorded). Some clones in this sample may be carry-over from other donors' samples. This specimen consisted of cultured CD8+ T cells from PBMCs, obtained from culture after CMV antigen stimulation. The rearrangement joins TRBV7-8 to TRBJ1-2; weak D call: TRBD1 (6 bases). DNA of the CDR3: TGTGCCAGCAGCAATCTGGCCCTCAGGGGTAACTATGGCTACACCTTC. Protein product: CASSNLALRGNYGYTF. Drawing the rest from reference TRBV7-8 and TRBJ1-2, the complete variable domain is GAGVSQSPRYKVAKRGQDVALRCDPISGHVSLFWYQQALGQGPEFLTYFQNEAQLDKSGLPSDRFFAERPEGSVSTLKIQRTQQEDSAVYLCASSNLALRGNYGYTFGSGTRLTVV.